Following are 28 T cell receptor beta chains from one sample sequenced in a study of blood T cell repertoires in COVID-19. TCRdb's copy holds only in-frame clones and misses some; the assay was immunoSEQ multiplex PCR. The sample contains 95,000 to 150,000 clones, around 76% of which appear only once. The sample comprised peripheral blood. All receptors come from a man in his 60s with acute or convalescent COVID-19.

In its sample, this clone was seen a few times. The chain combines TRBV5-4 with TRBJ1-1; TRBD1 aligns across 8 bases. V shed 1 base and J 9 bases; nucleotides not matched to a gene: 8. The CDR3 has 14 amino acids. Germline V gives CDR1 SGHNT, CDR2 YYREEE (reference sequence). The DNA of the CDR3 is TGTGCCAGCAGCTTGCTCACAGGGGGTACTCAAGCTTTCTTT. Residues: CASSLLTGGTQAFF.

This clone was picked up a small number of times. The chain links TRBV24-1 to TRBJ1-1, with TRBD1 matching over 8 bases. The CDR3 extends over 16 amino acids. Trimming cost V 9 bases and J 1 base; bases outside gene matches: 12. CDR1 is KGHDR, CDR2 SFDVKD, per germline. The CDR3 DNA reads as TGTGCCACCTTACGCGGGCAGGGGGCACCGAACACTGAAGCTTTCTTT. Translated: CATLRGQGAPNTEAFF.

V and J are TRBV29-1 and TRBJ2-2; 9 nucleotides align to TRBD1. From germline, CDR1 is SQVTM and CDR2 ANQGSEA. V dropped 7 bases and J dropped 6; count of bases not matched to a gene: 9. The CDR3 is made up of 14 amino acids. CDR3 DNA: TGCAGCGGCACTTGGACAGGGGTGGCCGGGGAGCTGTTTTTT. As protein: CSGTWTGVAGELFF.

For the CDR3, the DNA is TGCGCCAGCAGCTCGGTACCGGGACAGGGCTTTCTAGCGGGCTCATACAATGAGCAGTTCTTC. It is translated as CASSSVPGQGFLAGSYNEQFF. The V gene is TRBV5-1, the J gene TRBJ2-1, with D possibly being TRBD1 (9 bases). The length of the CDR3 is 21 residues. The V end lost 3 bases, the J end lost 4 bases, and 32 bases lay between the germline ends. Germline V gene sequence: CDR1 SGHRS, CDR2 YFSETQ.

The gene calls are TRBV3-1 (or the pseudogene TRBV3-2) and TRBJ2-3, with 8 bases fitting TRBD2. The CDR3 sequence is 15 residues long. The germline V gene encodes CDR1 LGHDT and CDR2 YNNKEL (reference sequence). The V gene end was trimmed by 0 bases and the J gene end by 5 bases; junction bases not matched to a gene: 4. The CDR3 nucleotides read TGTGCCAGCAGCCAAGACGGGGGGGCCCGAGATACGCAGTATTTT. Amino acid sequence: CASSQDGGARDTQYF.

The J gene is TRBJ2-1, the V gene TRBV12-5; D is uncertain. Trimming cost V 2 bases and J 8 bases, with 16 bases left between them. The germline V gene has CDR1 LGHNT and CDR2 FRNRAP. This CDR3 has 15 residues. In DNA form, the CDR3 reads TGTGCTAGTGGTTTGTCGGCTAGTAAACTGGATGAGCAGTTCTTC. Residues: CASGLSASKLDEQFF.

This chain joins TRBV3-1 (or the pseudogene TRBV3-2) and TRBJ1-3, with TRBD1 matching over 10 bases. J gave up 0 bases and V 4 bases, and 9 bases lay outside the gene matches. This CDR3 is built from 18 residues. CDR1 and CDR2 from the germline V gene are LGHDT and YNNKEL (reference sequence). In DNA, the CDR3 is TGTGCCAGCAGCCCCCGGGACAGGGGCCGTTACTCTGGAAACACCATATATTTT. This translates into CASSPRDRGRYSGNTIYF.

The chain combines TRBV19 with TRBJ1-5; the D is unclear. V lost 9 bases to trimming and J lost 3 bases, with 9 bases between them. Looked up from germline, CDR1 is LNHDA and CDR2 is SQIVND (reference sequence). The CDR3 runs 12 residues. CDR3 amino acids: CASRENNQPQHF. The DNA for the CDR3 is TGTGCCAGCCGGGAGAACAATCAGCCCCAGCATTTT.

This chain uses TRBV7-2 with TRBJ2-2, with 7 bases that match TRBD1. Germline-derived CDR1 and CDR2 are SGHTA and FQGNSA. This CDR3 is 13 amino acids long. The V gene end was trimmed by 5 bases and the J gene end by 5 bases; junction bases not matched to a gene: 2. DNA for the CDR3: TGTGCCAGCAGCAGGGGGCAGACCGGGGAGCTGTTTTTT. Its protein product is CASSRGQTGELFF.

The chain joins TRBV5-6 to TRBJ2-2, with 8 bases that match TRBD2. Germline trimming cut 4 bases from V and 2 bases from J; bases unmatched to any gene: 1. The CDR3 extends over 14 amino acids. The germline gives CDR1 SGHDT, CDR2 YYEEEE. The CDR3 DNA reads TGTGCCAGCAGCAGCGGGAGAAACACCGGGGAGCTGTTTTTT. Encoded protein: CASSSGRNTGELFF.

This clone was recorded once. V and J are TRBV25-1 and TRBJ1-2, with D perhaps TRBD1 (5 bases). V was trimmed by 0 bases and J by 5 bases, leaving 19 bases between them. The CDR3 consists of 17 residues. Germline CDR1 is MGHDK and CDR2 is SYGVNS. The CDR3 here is CASSEYDSFPFLYGYTF. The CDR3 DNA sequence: TGTGCCAGCAGTGAATACGACAGCTTCCCCTTCCTTTATGGCTACACCTTC.

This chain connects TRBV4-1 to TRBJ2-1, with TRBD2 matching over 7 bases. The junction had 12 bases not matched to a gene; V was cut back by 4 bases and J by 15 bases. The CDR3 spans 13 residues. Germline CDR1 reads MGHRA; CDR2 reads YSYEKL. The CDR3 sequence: CASSPLGGRARFF. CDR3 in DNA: TGCGCCAGCAGCCCCCTCGGTGGGAGGGCCAGGTTCTTC.

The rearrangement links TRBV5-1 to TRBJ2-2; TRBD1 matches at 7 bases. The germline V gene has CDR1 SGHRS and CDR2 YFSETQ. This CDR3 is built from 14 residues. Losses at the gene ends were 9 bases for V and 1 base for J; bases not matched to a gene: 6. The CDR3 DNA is TGCGCCACCCCCGGGACAGAGAACACCGGGGAGCTGTTTTTT. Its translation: CATPGTENTGELFF.

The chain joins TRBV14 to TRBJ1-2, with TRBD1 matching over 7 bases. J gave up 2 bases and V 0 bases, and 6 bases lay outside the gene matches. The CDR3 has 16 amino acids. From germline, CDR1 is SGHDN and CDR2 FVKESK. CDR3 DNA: TGTGCCAGCAGCCAAGACACAGGGGTGGGGAACTATGGCTACACCTTC. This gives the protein CASSQDTGVGNYGYTF.

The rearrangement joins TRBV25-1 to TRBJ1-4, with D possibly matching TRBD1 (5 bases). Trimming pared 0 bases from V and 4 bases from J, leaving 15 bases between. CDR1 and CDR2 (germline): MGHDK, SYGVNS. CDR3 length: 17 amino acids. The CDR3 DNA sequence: TGTGCCAGCAGTGAATACAGGAGGGGTGGAAGTAATGAAAAACTGTTTTTT. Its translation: CASSEYRRGGSNEKLFF.

This CDR3 is CASTPEGRLAKNIQYF. The CDR3 DNA reads as TGTGCCAGCACCCCCGAGGGCAGATTAGCCAAAAACATTCAGTACTTC. The chain joins TRBV7-2 to TRBJ2-4, with D maybe TRBD2 (5 bases). The V end was cut by 7 bases, the J end by 0 bases, with 16 bases between. Germline CDR1 reads SGHTA; CDR2 reads FQGNSA. The CDR3 contains 16 residues.

This chain's CDR3 is CASSPGQGAPGANVLTF. For the CDR3, the DNA is TGTGCCAGCTCACCGGGTCAGGGGGCGCCTGGGGCCAACGTCCTGACTTTC. The V gene is TRBV18, the J gene TRBJ2-6, with 8 bases that match TRBD1. Germline trimming cut 3 bases from V and 2 bases from J; bases unmatched to any gene: 6. Germline lookup yields CDR1 KGHSH and CDR2 LQKENI. There are 17 residues in the CDR3. Using reference TRBV18 and TRBJ2-6 for the parts outside the CDR3, the full variable domain is NAGVMQNPRHLVRRRGQEARLRCSPMKGHSHVYWYRQLPEEGLKFMVYLQKENIIDESGMPKERFSAEFPKEGPSILRIQQVVRGDSAAYFCASSPGQGAPGANVLTFGAGSRLTVL.

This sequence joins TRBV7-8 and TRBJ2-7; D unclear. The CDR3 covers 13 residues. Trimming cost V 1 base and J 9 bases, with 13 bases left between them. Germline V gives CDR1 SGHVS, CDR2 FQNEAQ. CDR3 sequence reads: CASSLGAGFGQYF. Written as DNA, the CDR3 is TGTGCCAGCAGCTTAGGGGCAGGTTTCGGGCAGTACTTC.

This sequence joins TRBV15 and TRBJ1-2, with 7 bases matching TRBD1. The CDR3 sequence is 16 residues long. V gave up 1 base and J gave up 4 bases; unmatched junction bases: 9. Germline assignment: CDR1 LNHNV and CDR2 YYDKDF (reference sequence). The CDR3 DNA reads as TGTGCCACCAGCAGAGTTCGGGACAGTGTTACCTATGGCTACACCTTC. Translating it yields CATSRVRDSVTYGYTF.

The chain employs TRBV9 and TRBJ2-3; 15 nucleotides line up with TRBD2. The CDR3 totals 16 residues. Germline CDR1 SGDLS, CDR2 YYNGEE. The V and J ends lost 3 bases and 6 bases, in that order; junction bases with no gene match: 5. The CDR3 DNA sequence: TGTGCCAGCAGCGCCGGGACTAGCGGGAGGACGGATACGCAGTATTTT. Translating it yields CASSAGTSGRTDTQYF.

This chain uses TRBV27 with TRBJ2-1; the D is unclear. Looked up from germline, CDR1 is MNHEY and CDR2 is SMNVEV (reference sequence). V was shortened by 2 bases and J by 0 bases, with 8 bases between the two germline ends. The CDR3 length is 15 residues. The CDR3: CASSLRWSSYNEQFF. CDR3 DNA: TGTGCCAGCAGTTTAAGGTGGAGCTCCTACAATGAGCAGTTCTTC.

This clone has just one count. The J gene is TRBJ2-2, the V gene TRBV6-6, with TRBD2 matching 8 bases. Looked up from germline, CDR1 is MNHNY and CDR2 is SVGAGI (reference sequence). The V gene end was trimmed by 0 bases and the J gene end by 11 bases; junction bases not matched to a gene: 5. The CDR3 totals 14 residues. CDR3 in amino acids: CASSYSRAGGELFF. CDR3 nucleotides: TGTGCCAGCAGTTACTCGAGGGCGGGAGGAGAGCTGTTTTTT.

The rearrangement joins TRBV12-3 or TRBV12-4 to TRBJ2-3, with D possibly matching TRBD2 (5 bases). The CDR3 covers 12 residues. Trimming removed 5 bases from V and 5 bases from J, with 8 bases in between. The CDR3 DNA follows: TGTGCCAGCAGTATCCGGGGAGATACGCAGTATTTT. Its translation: CASSIRGDTQYF.

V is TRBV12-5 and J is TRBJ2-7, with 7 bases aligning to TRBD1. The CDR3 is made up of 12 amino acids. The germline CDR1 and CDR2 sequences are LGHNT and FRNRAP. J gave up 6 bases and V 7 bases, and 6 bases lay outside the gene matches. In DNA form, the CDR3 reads TGTGCTAGTGAAGGGGGCTATCGCGAGCAGTACTTC. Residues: CASEGGYREQYF.

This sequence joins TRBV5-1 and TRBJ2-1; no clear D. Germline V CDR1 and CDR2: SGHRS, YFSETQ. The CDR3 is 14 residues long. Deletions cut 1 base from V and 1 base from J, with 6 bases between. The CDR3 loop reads CASSLYESYNEQFF. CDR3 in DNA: TGCGCCAGCAGCTTGTATGAGTCCTACAATGAGCAGTTCTTC.

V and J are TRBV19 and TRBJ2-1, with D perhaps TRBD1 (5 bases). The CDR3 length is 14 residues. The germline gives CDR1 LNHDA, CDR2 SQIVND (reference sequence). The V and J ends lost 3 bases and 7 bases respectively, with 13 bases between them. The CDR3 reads CASSIQQGWNEQFF. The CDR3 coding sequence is TGTGCCAGTAGTATTCAGCAGGGTTGGAATGAGCAGTTCTTC.

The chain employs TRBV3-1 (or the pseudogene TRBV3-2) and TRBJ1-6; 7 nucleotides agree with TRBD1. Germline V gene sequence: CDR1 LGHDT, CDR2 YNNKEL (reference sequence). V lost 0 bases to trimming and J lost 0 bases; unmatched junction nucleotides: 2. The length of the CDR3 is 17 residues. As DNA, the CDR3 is TGTGCCAGCAGCCAAGATGGGACAGTCTCCTATAATTCACCCCTCCACTTT. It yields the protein CASSQDGTVSYNSPLHF.

In nucleotides, the CDR3 is TGTGCCAGTAGTCTACAGGGGCGGGGTCAGCCCCAGCATTTT. Translating gives CASSLQGRGQPQHF. The chain links TRBV19 to TRBJ1-5, with 7 bases aligning to TRBD1. J gave up 6 bases and V 5 bases, and 7 bases lay outside the gene matches. The CDR3 totals 14 residues. The germline CDR1 and CDR2 sequences are LNHDA and SQIVND (reference sequence).